Shown below are 13 T cell receptor beta chains from a single sample sequenced in a study of blood T cell repertoires in COVID-19. Only in-frame clones appear in the TCRdb table, and some are missing; sequencing was by immunoSEQ multiplex PCR. The data contain approximately 15,000 clones, approximately 80% of them singletons. Material: peripheral blood. These receptors were taken from a human donor in a cohort sampled during active COVID-19.

The gene calls are TRBV9 and TRBJ1-1; D ambiguous. The CDR3 is made up of 13 amino acids. Germline CDR1 SGDLS, CDR2 YYNGEE. V was trimmed by 4 bases and J by 1 base, leaving 8 bases between them. The DNA of the CDR3 is TGTGCCAGCAGCTCCCGACAGAACACTGAAGCTTTCTTT. This translates into CASSSRQNTEAFF.

The rearrangement joins TRBV14 to TRBJ2-1; 8 bases agree with TRBD1. Germline V gene data show CDR1 as SGHDN and CDR2 as FVKESK. The CDR3 sequence is 15 residues long. The V gene end was trimmed by 4 bases and the J gene end by 7 bases; junction bases not matched to a gene: 9. In DNA, the CDR3 is TGTGCCAGCAGCCGACGGAAGGACAGGGAAAATGAGCAGTTCTTC. This encodes CASSRRKDRENEQFF.

This chain uses TRBV2 with TRBJ2-7; 9 nucleotides match TRBD1. The V and J ends lost 4 bases and 2 bases, in that order; junction bases with no gene match: 3. Germline CDR1 SNHLY, CDR2 FYNNEI. The CDR3 has 14 amino acids. The CDR3 spells CASSVGTGPYEQYF. CDR3 nucleotide sequence: TGTGCCAGCAGTGTAGGGACAGGGCCCTACGAGCAGTACTTC.

This clone was observed a handful of times. V usage is TRBV6-1 and J usage is TRBJ2-7; tentatively, D is TRBD1 (6 bases). Per the germline V gene, CDR1 is MNHNS and CDR2 is SASEGT. CDR3 size: 16 residues. The ends were cut back, 4 bases at V and 3 bases at J, with 19 bases in the middle. In DNA form, the CDR3 reads TGTGCCAGCAGTGCTCCGGTACAGGGTTGGATCTACGAGCAGTACTTC. Translation gives CASSAPVQGWIYEQYF.

This chain links TRBV12-3 or TRBV12-4 with TRBJ2-3, with 8 bases lining up with TRBD1. After removal of 6 bases from V and 1 base from J, the junction contained 0 bases not matched to a gene. There are 13 residues in the CDR3. CDR3 nucleotide sequence: TGTGCCAGCAGGACAGGGGGCACAGATACGCAGTATTTT. Translation: CASRTGGTDTQYF.

The rearrangement links TRBV4-1 to TRBJ2-1, with D possibly matching TRBD2 (5 bases). The germline CDR1 and CDR2 sequences are MGHRA and YSYEKL. CDR3 length: 15 residues. Trimming took 2 bases from V and 5 from J, leaving 13 bases between them. The CDR3 region is CASSQTGFEHNEQFF. CDR3 coding DNA: TGCGCCAGCAGCCAAACGGGATTTGAGCACAATGAGCAGTTCTTC.

This clone was picked up one time. This chain joins TRBV11-3 and TRBJ2-3; D possibly corresponds to TRBD2 (6 bases). Germline V gene sequence: CDR1 SGHNT, CDR2 YENEEA. V was shortened by 5 bases and J by 6 bases, with 15 bases between the two germline ends. The CDR3 is 14 amino acids. The CDR3 DNA is TGTGCCAGCAGCCCCGGCGGGAATTTGGATACGCAGTATTTT. Its translation is CASSPGGNLDTQYF.

The rearrangement links TRBV3-1 (or the pseudogene TRBV3-2) to TRBJ2-1; possibly TRBD2 for D (7 bases). Per the germline V gene, CDR1 is LGHDT and CDR2 is YNNKEL (reference sequence). The CDR3 has 17 residues. The ends were cut back, 0 bases at V and 6 bases at J, with 18 bases in the middle. The DNA for the CDR3 is TGTGCCAGCAGCCAAGATCTGGACGGGGGGCGGCGCAATGAGCAGTTCTTC. It codes for CASSQDLDGGRRNEQFF.

In DNA form, the CDR3 reads TGCAGTGCCAGTCCTGCCGGGGGGCGGGCCTCCCGGGGCGGGCAGTTCTTC. Amino acids: CSASPAGGRASRGGQFF. The chain employs TRBV20-1 and TRBJ2-1; tentative D call: TRBD2 (7 bases). The germline V gene encodes CDR1 DFQATT and CDR2 SNEGSKA (reference sequence). The V end was cut by 6 bases, the J end by 12 bases, with 33 bases between. CDR3 size: 17 residues.

The chain employs TRBV5-4 and TRBJ2-7; 7 nucleotides align to TRBD1. The length of the CDR3 is 14 residues. Trimming cost V 0 bases and J 1 base; bases outside gene matches: 1. Germline V gene lookup returns CDR1 SGHNT and CDR2 YYREEE (reference sequence). This CDR3 reads CASSLEQGSYEQYF. The CDR3 DNA reads as TGTGCCAGCAGCTTGGAACAGGGGTCCTACGAGCAGTACTTC.

The chain carries TRBV18 and TRBJ1-4; no reliable D call. V lost 2 bases, J lost 3 bases, and 7 bases lay in between. The CDR3 has 14 residues. Germline V CDR1 and CDR2: KGHSH, LQKENI. The CDR3 nucleotides are TGTGCCAGCTCACCAATAAGCTCTAATGAAAAACTGTTTTTT. This encodes CASSPISSNEKLFF.

Judged by abundance, this clone is large (0.1 to 1%). This sequence joins TRBV29-1 and TRBJ2-1; 8 bases agree with TRBD2. V lost 5 bases, J lost 2 bases, and 5 bases stayed unmatched. Per germline, CDR1 SQVTM and CDR2 ANQGSEA. The CDR3 sequence is 14 residues long. CDR3 sequence (DNA): TGCAGCGTTACTTCGGGGGGGACCTACAATGAGCAGTTCTTC. This encodes CSVTSGGTYNEQFF.

The chain links TRBV28 to TRBJ2-7; 12 bases line up with TRBD2. V trimming: 5 bases; J trimming: 6 bases; junction bases outside the gene matches: 8. Germline-derived CDR1 and CDR2 are MDHEN and SYDVKM. CDR3 size: 15 residues. CDR3 nucleotide sequence: TGTGCCAGCAGTATGACTAGCGGGAGTTCGCGCGAGCAGTACTTC. Its translation is CASSMTSGSSREQYF.